The entry below gives a single TCR beta chain sequence along with its context. Its antigen remains unknown. Generated by immunoSEQ multiplex PCR, the TCRdb table keeps only in-frame clones and is missing some. The profile covers approximately 82,000 clones, with approximately 91% appearing a single time and around 5.3% taken by the ten largest. The data originate from a study of T cell responses to AZD1222 COVID-19 vaccine. Trimming left V 3 bases short and J 4 bases short, with 13 bases between. CDR3 size: 15 residues. The germline gives CDR1 LNHDA, CDR2 SQIVND (reference sequence). Findings and limits, study-wide: Most donors were white British, females outnumbered males, and clonal diversity was possibly underestimated. It was only after the peak T cell response that any repertoires were sampled.

The V and J genes are TRBV19 and TRBJ1-5; maybe TRBD1 (6 bases). This receptor was obtained from an adult in good health. Sample: peripheral blood, taken on day 0 of AZD1222 vaccination. For the CDR3, the DNA is TGTGCCAGTAGTATCTTGACAGGCGGAAATCAGCCCCAGCATTTT. This codes for CASSILTGGNQPQHF.